These T cell receptor beta chains were read from a single sample in a study of T cell responses to AZD1222 COVID-19 vaccine. The protocol was immunoSEQ multiplex PCR, while the TCRdb copy is restricted to in-frame clones and leaves out a portion. This sample has about 120,000 clones, with around nine tenths found just once. Source: peripheral blood, taken on day 0 of AZD1222 vaccination. These receptors all come from an adult in good health. CDR3s include the opening cysteine and the closing phenylalanine or tryptophan. D genes are given only for firm matches. A clone size is listed for some rows: how often the clone was seen (once, few, many), or a class if it is expanded.

>.|TRBV30|TRBJ2-7|.
CAWSVGGAGLGEQYF
TGTGCCTGGAGTGTAGGGGGAGCGGGATTGGGCGAGCAGTACTTC
>.|TRBV3-1/TRBV3-2|TRBJ2-7|TRBD2
CASSPGLASYEQYF
TGTGCCAGCAGCCCTGGACTAGCTTCCTACGAGCAGTACTTC
>once|TRBV6-5|TRBJ1-4|.
CASSREGEKLFF
TGTGCCAGCAGTCGCGAGGGGGAAAAACTGTTTTTT
>.|TRBV27|TRBJ2-7|TRBD2
CASTPLGDYTLEQYF
TGTGCCAGCACCCCCCTTGGGGACTATACACTCGAGCAGTACTTC
>.|TRBV12-3/TRBV12-4|TRBJ1-1|.
CASSFNVGSEAFF
TGTGCCAGCAGTTTTAACGTAGGGTCTGAAGCTTTCTTT
>.|TRBV19|TRBJ1-5|.
CASSIPGVGGKPQHF
TGTGCCAGTAGTATCCCCGGGGTAGGAGGTAAGCCCCAGCATTTT
>few|TRBV2|TRBJ2-5|.
CASSGRETQYF
TGTGCCAGCAGTGGTCGTGAGACCCAGTACTTC
>.|TRBV28|TRBJ1-2|TRBD1
CASSLFDREYYGYTF
TGTGCCAGCAGTTTATTTGACAGGGAGTACTATGGCTACACCTTC
>.|TRBV11-2|TRBJ1-6|TRBD1
CASSFPTGLGNSPLHF
TGTGCCAGCAGCTTCCCGACAGGGCTGGGTAATTCACCCCTCCACTTT
>.|TRBV2|TRBJ1-3|.
CASSEGRAGTGNTIYF
TGTGCCAGCAGTGAAGGGAGGGCTGGGACTGGAAACACCATATATTTT
>once|TRBV5-6|TRBJ1-2|.
CASRLWRYYGYTF
TGTGCCAGCAGACTTTGGAGATACTATGGCTACACCTTC
>.|TRBV28|TRBJ1-5|.
CASSLPGSQPQHF
TGTGCCAGCAGTTTACCAGGGTCTCAGCCCCAGCATTTT
>.|TRBV7-8|TRBJ1-1|.
CASSLRGDTEAFF
TGTGCCAGCAGCTTGAGGGGTGACACTGAAGCTTTCTTT
>once|TRBV6-1|TRBJ2-1|.
CASSERDRGGQNEQFF
TGTGCCAGCAGTGAAAGGGATAGGGGTGGGCAGAATGAGCAGTTCTTC
>.|TRBV19|TRBJ2-4|.
CASSIVGGTAKNIQYF
TGTGCCAGTAGTATAGTGGGCGGGACGGCCAAAAACATTCAGTACTTC
>once|TRBV5-1|TRBJ2-2|.
CASSLEGGNRELFF
TGCGCCAGCAGCTTGGAGGGCGGGAACCGGGAGCTGTTTTTT
>.|TRBV11-2|TRBJ1-1|.
CASSLGYSHEAFF
TGTGCCAGCAGCTTAGGCTACAGCCATGAAGCTTTCTTT
>.|TRBV30|TRBJ1-2|TRBD1
CAWTRDRGYGYTF
TGTGCCTGGACCCGCGACAGGGGCTATGGCTACACCTTC
>.|TRBV4-1|TRBJ1-4|.
CASSPGTGSNEKLFF
TGCGCCAGCAGCCCAGGGACGGGGAGTAATGAAAAACTGTTTTTT
>.|TRBV28|TRBJ1-2|.
CASRGEVYGYTF
TGTGCCAGCAGGGGGGAGGTCTATGGCTACACCTTC
>.|TRBV5-1|TRBJ1-1|.
CASTASGGFEAFF
TGCGCCAGCACAGCCTCAGGCGGGTTTGAAGCTTTCTTT
>.|TRBV3-1/TRBV3-2|TRBJ2-1|TRBD1
CASSQGRGLNEQFF
TGTGCCAGCAGCCAAGGTAGGGGGCTCAATGAGCAGTTCTTC
>.|TRBV7-2|TRBJ2-1|TRBD2
CASSLSGTSGRIEQFF
TGTGCCAGCAGCTTAAGCGGGACTAGCGGGAGGATTGAGCAGTTCTTC
>.|TRBV11-2|TRBJ2-2|.
CASILRAGFTGELFF
TGTGCCAGCATCCTTCGGGCGGGGTTCACCGGGGAGCTGTTTTTT
>.|TRBV12-1|TRBJ2-2|.
CASSFHRDGRPFGELFF
TGTGCCAGCAGCTTTCATCGGGACGGAAGGCCGTTCGGGGAGCTGTTTTTT
>.|TRBV6-2/TRBV6-3|TRBJ2-2|TRBD1
CASSRTGNPNTGELFF
TGTGCCAGCAGCAGGACAGGGAACCCGAACACCGGGGAGCTGTTTTTT
>.|TRBV9|TRBJ1-2|.
CASSVWQGANYGYTF
TGTGCCAGCAGCGTGTGGCAGGGCGCTAACTATGGCTACACCTTC
>.|TRBV10-2|TRBJ1-2|.
CASSAYTGYYGYTF
TGCGCCAGCAGTGCCTACACAGGGTACTATGGCTACACCTTC
>.|TRBV2|TRBJ2-5|TRBD2
CASRRLAGGTQYF
TGTGCCAGCAGGAGGCTAGCGGGAGGGACCCAGTACTTC
>.|TRBV2|TRBJ2-1|.
CASSQRLQVPNEQFF
TGTGCCAGCAGCCAACGCCTCCAGGTTCCCAATGAGCAGTTCTTC
>.|TRBV6-6|TRBJ2-7|.
CASGVSYEQYF
TGTGCCAGTGGGGTCTCCTACGAGCAGTACTTC
>.|TRBV6-2/TRBV6-3|TRBJ2-1|.
CASSYSIAQNSYNEQFF
TGTGCCAGCAGTTACTCGATCGCCCAGAACTCCTACAATGAGCAGTTCTTC
>.|TRBV5-4|TRBJ1-2|TRBD1
CASSLPWTGIDYGYTF
TGTGCCAGCAGCTTGCCGTGGACAGGGATAGACTATGGCTACACCTTC
>.|TRBV28|TRBJ1-1|.
CASIFSGGNTEAFF
TGTGCCAGCATCTTCTCGGGGGGTAACACTGAAGCTTTCTTT
>.|TRBV6-5|TRBJ2-1|TRBD1
CASRGTVEQFF
TGTGCCAGCAGAGGGACAGTCGAGCAGTTCTTC
>.|TRBV5-8|TRBJ2-2|.
CASSLRTLNTGELFF
TGTGCCAGCAGCCTAAGGACACTGAACACCGGGGAGCTGTTTTTT
>.|TRBV5-4|TRBJ2-2|.
CASSLERTRPNTGELFF
TGTGCCAGCAGCTTGGAGCGGACCAGACCGAACACCGGGGAGCTGTTTTTT
>few|TRBV7-6|TRBJ2-7|.
CASSLGGGYEQYF
TGTGCCAGCAGCTTAGGGGGAGGTTACGAGCAGTACTTC
>.|TRBV28|TRBJ2-1|.
CASSFGLNEQFF
TGTGCCAGCAGTTTCGGGCTCAATGAGCAGTTCTTC
>.|TRBV7-8|TRBJ2-6|.
CASSPQVSGANVLTF
TGTGCCAGCAGCCCACAGGTCTCTGGGGCCAACGTCCTGACTTTC
>.|TRBV21-1|TRBJ1-5|.
CAPEGVNQPQHF
TGTGCCCCCGAGGGGGTCAATCAGCCCCAGCATTTT
>.|TRBV5-1|TRBJ2-7|.
CASSLDGRGSEQYF
TGCGCCAGCAGCTTGGATGGCAGGGGTTCCGAGCAGTACTTC
>.|TRBV30|TRBJ2-2|.
CAWERGRTWNGELFF
TGTGCCTGGGAAAGGGGGAGGACGTGGAACGGGGAGCTGTTTTTT
>.|TRBV5-1|TRBJ2-3|TRBD2
CASSPGGSSGTDTQYF
TGCGCCAGCAGCCCGGGAGGATCCTCTGGCACAGATACGCAGTATTTT
>once|TRBV30|TRBJ2-7|.
CAWRGRDYEQYF
TGTGCCTGGAGAGGCAGGGACTACGAGCAGTACTTC
>.|TRBV19|TRBJ2-7|.
CASSSESKSYEQYF
TGTGCCAGTAGTTCGGAGAGTAAATCCTACGAGCAGTACTTC
>.|TRBV7-8|TRBJ1-5|.
CASSPGGNQPQHF
TGTGCCAGCAGCCCAGGGGGCAATCAGCCCCAGCATTTT
>.|TRBV15|TRBJ2-5|.
CATTQDPSSQETQYF
TGTGCCACCACTCAGGACCCCTCCTCCCAAGAGACCCAGTACTTC
>.|TRBV19|TRBJ1-1|.
CASSPGTGIGEAFF
TGTGCCAGTAGTCCCGGAACAGGTATTGGTGAAGCTTTCTTT
>.|TRBV5-1|TRBJ2-1|TRBD1
CASSLVGQRYNEQFF
TGCGCCAGCAGCTTGGTGGGACAGAGGTACAATGAGCAGTTCTTC
>many|TRBV2|TRBJ2-1|TRBD2
CASSEAGLAGAEQFF
TGTGCCAGCAGTGAAGCGGGGCTAGCGGGAGCTGAGCAGTTCTTC
>.|TRBV24-1|TRBJ2-1|TRBD1
CATRDRGGNEQFF
TGTGCCACCCGGGACAGGGGAGGCAATGAGCAGTTCTTC
>.|TRBV4-1|TRBJ2-7|.
CASSQEGVTGSSYEQYF
TGCGCCAGCAGCCAAGAGGGCGTGACAGGCAGCTCCTACGAGCAGTACTTC